This T cell receptor (beta chain) was found in a study of blood T cell repertoires in COVID-19. Overall study context: COVID-19 samples, acute and convalescent, were from the United States, Italy and Spain.

Authors' data handling: Amplification with reference gene primers provided the estimates of nucleated cell counts. TCRdb's copy holds only in-frame clones and misses some; the assay was immunoSEQ multiplex PCR. Clone size and V and J calls were adopted from that table, with D and trimming inferred from the DNA. The data hold approximately 110,000 clones, with about 85% observed a single time. This clone is medium-sized (0.01 to 0.1%) within its sample. Trimming shortened V by 2 bases and J by 4 bases, and 6 bases separated the two germline ends. The CDR3 contains 13 residues. The V gene's germline CDR1 is MNHNS and CDR2 SASEGT.

This chain uses TRBV6-1 with TRBJ1-5; tentative D call: TRBD1 (5 bases). Sequenced material: peripheral blood. This sequence was found in a human donor in a cohort sampled during active COVID-19. DNA for the CDR3: TGTGCCAGCAGTGAACAGGGTAATCAGCCCCAGCATTTT. It yields the protein CASSEQGNQPQHF.